The 30 T cell receptor beta chains below were found in one sample sequenced in a study of blood T cells in healthy people across ages (dated by TCRdb to about 2015). Library preparation employed 5' RACE. The sample was run on an Illumina HiSeq 2500. A second roughly 6 to 12 cycle PCR used a sample-barcoded 5' primer and a J-beta primer mix. The raw public data were reprocessed by TCRdb itself: fastp quality trimming at Q25, MiXCR clonotype calling, in-frame beta chains only. A single entry per CDR3 protein holds the most common genes and DNA from its merged rows. The sample table records 1.4 million or so distinct CDR3 sequences; approximately 42% of these occur just once. The biggest ten clones account for less than 5% of the sample. The sequenced material came from blood. The receptor source for this set is a woman between 18 and 29 years old in good health.

This rearrangement joins TRBV7-9 to TRBJ2-1; D could derive from TRBD1 or TRBD2 (5 bases each). With 5 bases removed from V and 1 base from J, the gap between germline ends came to 27 bases. The CDR3 loop spans 20 amino acids. Germline lookup yields CDR1 SEHNR and CDR2 FQNEAQ (reference sequence). CDR3 DNA sequence: TGTGCCAGCAGCCAAGGGACCGCCGTTTCCGATCCCTCTTCCTACAATGAGCAGTTCTTC. This sequence encodes CASSQGTAVSDPSSYNEQFF.

The chain joins TRBV20-1 to TRBJ1-3; TRBD1 might be the D (5 bases). This CDR3 region has 14 residues. Germline V gives CDR1 DFQATT, CDR2 SNEGSKA (reference sequence). Trimming removed 0 bases from V and 2 bases from J, with 8 bases in between. CDR3 sequence (DNA): TGCAGTGCTAGAGATCTCAGGGCTGGAAACACCATATATTTT. Amino acid sequence: CSARDLRAGNTIYF.

The V and J genes are TRBV24-1 and TRBJ1-5, with 8 bases that match TRBD1. The CDR3 has 14 amino acids. V gave up 5 bases and J gave up 5 bases; unmatched junction bases: 4. Germline V gene data show CDR1 as KGHDR and CDR2 as SFDVKD. The CDR3 bases are TGTGCCACCAGTGTCGGACAGGGTTATCAGCCCCAGCATTTT. Its protein is CATSVGQGYQPQHF.

V and J are TRBV29-1 and TRBJ1-2; D gene unclear. V was pared by 0 bases and J by 8 bases, with 13 bases between. The CDR3 consists of 13 residues. Germline V lookup: CDR1 SQVTM, CDR2 ANQGSEA. DNA of the CDR3: TGCAGCGTTGAAGATTTGAGACCGTTGGGCTACACCTTC. Translated, it gives CSVEDLRPLGYTF.

CDR3 sequence reads: CASGPTSGDNEQYF. The CDR3 coding sequence is TGTGCCAGCGGACCAACTAGCGGAGACAATGAGCAGTACTTC. The chain couples TRBV3-1 to TRBJ2-5, with 8 bases fitting TRBD2. The germline CDR1 and CDR2 sequences are LGHDT and YNNKEL (reference sequence). V was clipped by 8 bases and J by 11 bases; unmatched bases: 16. The CDR3 sequence is 14 residues long.

This clonotype was detected ten times or more. The chain carries TRBV20-1 and TRBJ2-1; D gene unclear. V dropped 1 base and J dropped 0 bases, with 19 bases sitting between them. Germline V lookup: CDR1 DFQATT, CDR2 SNEGSKA (reference sequence). The CDR3 spans 18 residues. The CDR3 DNA reads as TGCAGTGCTAGAGGCCCAGCCCTACCAAGGAGCTCCTACAATGAGCAGTTCTTC. Residues: CSARGPALPRSSYNEQFF.

This chain connects TRBV20-1 to TRBJ2-3, with no clear D. With 2 bases removed from V and 0 bases from J, the gap between germline ends came to 3 bases. Germline V lookup: CDR1 DFQATT, CDR2 SNEGSKA (reference sequence). CDR3 size: 12 residues. The CDR3 DNA reads TGCAGTGCTAGAAGCAGCACAGATACGCAGTATTTT. It specifies CSARSSTDTQYF.

J is TRBJ2-1 and V is TRBV16; weak D call: TRBD2 (5 bases). The germline V and J ends were trimmed by 1 base and 0 bases, with 13 bases remaining between them. The length of the CDR3 is 17 residues. The germline CDR1 and CDR2 sequences are KGHSY and FQNENV. CDR3 sequence (DNA): TGTGCCAGCAGCCAATATCCTAGCCCCAGCTCCTACAATGAGCAGTTCTTC. Its translation: CASSQYPSPSSYNEQFF.

V and J are TRBV20-1 and TRBJ2-5; tentatively, D is TRBD1 or TRBD2 (6 bases each). The CDR3 loop spans 15 amino acids. CDR1 is DFQATT and CDR2 is SNEGSKA in the germline V gene (reference sequence). Trimming removed 3 bases at V and 2 bases at J, with 16 bases between. Written as DNA, the CDR3 is TGCAGTGCTAGTCGTGTAGGGGGAGGACAAGAGACCCAGTACTTC. It yields the protein CSASRVGGGQETQYF.

The chain couples TRBV29-1 to TRBJ2-7; 7 nucleotides align to TRBD1. This CDR3 spans 15 amino acids. Germline V lookup: CDR1 SQVTM, CDR2 ANQGSEA. V lost 0 bases and J lost 6; bases outside the gene matches: 11. The CDR3 DNA sequence: TGCAGCGTTGAAGAGTGGACAGGAAGGGCCTGCGAGCAGTACTTC. Its protein product is CSVEEWTGRACEQYF.

This chain links TRBV4-1 with TRBJ2-1, with D possibly being TRBD1 or TRBD2 (6 bases each). Germline V gene lookup returns CDR1 MGHRA and CDR2 YSYEKL. The CDR3 runs 15 residues. The V end was cut by 1 base, the J end by 6 bases, with 13 bases between. CDR3 amino acids: CASSQGTAGGNEQFF. The CDR3 coding sequence is TGCGCCAGCAGCCAAGGGACAGCGGGTGGCAATGAGCAGTTCTTC.

The chain joins TRBV6-2 or TRBV6-3 to TRBJ2-1, with unresolved D. The CDR3 runs 12 residues. Germline CDR1 MNHEY, CDR2 SVGEGT. V was pared by 2 bases and J by 13 bases, with 12 bases between. The CDR3 spells CASSYPSKTQFF. CDR3 bases: TGTGCCAGCAGTTACCCCTCCAAGACCCAGTTCTTC.

The chain recombines TRBV7-9 with TRBJ2-7; D is possibly TRBD1 (6 bases). The CDR3 loop spans 16 amino acids. Germline V lookup: CDR1 SEHNR, CDR2 FQNEAQ (reference sequence). Trimming took off 5 bases at V and 5 bases at J, with 22 bases between the two ends. CDR3 coding DNA: TGTGCCAGCAGCCTGAACCGGGACAAAGATGTCCACGAGCAGTACTTC. Translation gives CASSLNRDKDVHEQYF.

A few counts support this clonotype. The CDR3 protein is CASSQEFGGGTDTQYF. The CDR3 DNA sequence: TGCGCCAGCAGCCAAGAGTTCGGCGGGGGCACAGATACGCAGTATTTT. The rearrangement uses TRBV4-3 and TRBJ2-3; tentative D call: TRBD2 (6 bases). Germline lookup yields CDR1 LGHNA and CDR2 YSLEER. Trimming stripped 0 bases from V and 1 base from J, with 11 bases between. The CDR3 contains 16 residues.

This clonotype has just a few counts. This chain joins TRBV5-1 and TRBJ1-1; 8 nucleotides agree with TRBD1. The CDR3 spans 15 residues. The junction had 5 bases not matched to a gene; V was cut back by 0 bases and J by 4 bases. Germline V gene lookup returns CDR1 SGHRS and CDR2 YFSETQ. CDR3 protein: CASSLEQGVRTEAFF. The CDR3 DNA follows: TGCGCCAGCAGCTTGGAACAGGGGGTTCGCACTGAAGCTTTCTTT.

The chain links TRBV5-1 to TRBJ2-1; 9 bases fit TRBD1. This CDR3 is 16 amino acids long. Germline lookup yields CDR1 SGHRS and CDR2 YFSETQ. Losses at the gene ends were 4 bases for V and 4 bases for J; bases not matched to a gene: 9. The CDR3 sequence is CASSQQGQGMYNEQFF. In nucleotides, the CDR3 is TGCGCCAGCAGCCAGCAGGGACAGGGAATGTACAATGAGCAGTTCTTC.

A few counts support this clonotype. The rearrangement links TRBV7-2 to TRBJ2-1; D call uncertain. V was cut by 8 bases and J by 3 bases, with 11 bases left in between. This CDR3 contains 13 residues. Germline assignment: CDR1 SGHTA and CDR2 FQGNSA. The CDR3 spells CASARVGYNEQFF. CDR3 sequence (DNA): TGTGCCAGCGCCCGGGTGGGCTACAATGAGCAGTTCTTC.

This clonotype was detected a few times. This rearrangement joins TRBV24-1 to TRBJ2-3; D possibly matches TRBD1 or TRBD2 (5 bases each). The CDR3 sequence is 15 residues long. V was cut by 9 bases and J by 3 bases, with 18 bases left in between. CDR1 and CDR2 from the germline V gene are KGHDR and SFDVKD. This CDR3 is CATGVWGRETDTQYF. For the CDR3, the DNA is TGTGCCACCGGAGTGTGGGGGAGAGAGACAGATACGCAGTATTTT.

V usage is TRBV6-1 and J usage is TRBJ2-5, with D perhaps matching TRBD2 (5 bases). The length of the CDR3 is 18 residues. Germline V gene data show CDR1 as MNHNS and CDR2 as SASEGT. The V end was cut by 6 bases, the J end by 4 bases, with 27 bases between. The CDR3 nucleotides read TGTGCCAGCAGCCACCCTCCTCACTGGTCTAGCCGCAGAGAGACCCAGTACTTC. Its translation is CASSHPPHWSSRRETQYF.

This clonotype has a handful of counts. This chain uses TRBV7-2 with TRBJ2-7, with 7 nucleotides matching TRBD2. Judging by the DNA end, TRBJ2-5 fits better; the J call may be wrong. The germline V gene has CDR1 SGHTA and CDR2 FQGNSA. The CDR3 has 16 residues. CDR3 amino acids: CASSLVLASGTSTQYF. DNA of the CDR3: TGTGCCAGCAGCTTAGTGTTGGCTAGCGGAACTTCGACCCAGTACTTC.

The rearrangement joins TRBV7-8 to TRBJ2-7; TRBD1 or TRBD2 may be the D gene (5 bases each). CDR3 length: 14 residues. Trimming shortened V by 2 bases and J by 3 bases, and 11 bases separated the two germline ends. The germline V gene has CDR1 SGHVS and CDR2 FQNEAQ. The CDR3 sequence: CASSLLGDGYEQYF. Written as DNA, the CDR3 is TGTGCCAGCAGCTTACTAGGGGACGGCTACGAGCAGTACTTC.

The chain carries TRBV21-1 and TRBJ2-5; the table's D call TRBD2 went unverified against the DNA. TRBV21-1 is classified as a pseudogene. CDR3 length: 16 residues. The CDR3 here is CASSLPGTSGRETQYF. The CDR3 DNA is TGTGCCAGCAGCCTCCCCGGGACTAGCGGGAGAGAGACCCAGTACTTC.

A few counts support this clonotype. CDR3 amino acids: CASSLSGQDKPQHF. The CDR3 nucleotides are TGTGCCAGCAGTTTATCGGGACAGGACAAGCCCCAGCATTTT. The J gene is TRBJ1-5, the V gene TRBV27; 8 positions match TRBD1. Germline V gene data show CDR1 as MNHEY and CDR2 as SMNVEV (reference sequence). V shed 0 bases and J 8 bases; nucleotides not matched to a gene: 3. The CDR3 runs 14 residues.

V is TRBV4-3 and J is TRBJ2-1; D gene unclear. CDR1 and CDR2 (germline): LGHNA, YSLEER. The CDR3 is made up of 14 amino acids. V lost 4 bases, J lost 7 bases, and 14 bases lay in between. CDR3 nucleotide sequence: TGCGCCAGCAGCCCCGCAGTTCCCTCGAATGAGCAGTTCTTC. It yields the protein CASSPAVPSNEQFF.

This chain joins TRBV20-1 and TRBJ1-5; D call uncertain. This CDR3 contains 13 residues. V shed 3 bases and J shed 3 bases, with 9 bases lying between them. CDR1 DFQATT and CDR2 SNEGSKA come from the germline V gene (reference sequence). The CDR3 coding sequence is TGCAGTGCTAGTATACGGGACAATCAGCCCCAGCATTTT. The encoded protein is CSASIRDNQPQHF.

V gene TRBV12-3 or TRBV12-4 combines with J gene TRBJ2-1; 12 bases agree with TRBD1. This CDR3 comprises 13 residues. V trimming: 5 bases; J trimming: 9 bases; junction bases outside the gene matches: 2. The CDR3: CASSGTGGTEQFF. The CDR3 DNA is TGTGCCAGCAGTGGGACAGGGGGCACTGAGCAGTTCTTC.

This chain connects TRBV30 to TRBJ1-1; 7 bases line up with TRBD1. The germline V gene has CDR1 GTSNPN and CDR2 SVGIG (reference sequence). This CDR3 comprises 12 residues. The junction had 3 bases not matched to a gene; V was cut back by 8 bases and J by 0 bases. The CDR3 sequence is CAGGQLNTEAFF. The CDR3 DNA follows: TGTGCCGGGGGACAGCTGAACACTGAAGCTTTCTTT.

The rearrangement links TRBV12-3 or TRBV12-4 to TRBJ2-1; TRBD2 matches at 14 bases. Losses at the gene ends were 5 bases for V and 15 bases for J; bases not matched to a gene: 12. CDR3 length: 15 amino acids. The CDR3 sequence: CASSITGTSGSARFF. The DNA for the CDR3 is TGTGCCAGCAGTATAACCGGGACTAGCGGGAGTGCGCGGTTCTTC.

The rearrangement links TRBV6-5 to TRBJ2-2; 14 nucleotides agree with TRBD2. Germline lookup yields CDR1 MNHEY and CDR2 SVGAGI. J lost 7 bases, V lost 2 bases, and 3 bases had no gene match. This CDR3 comprises 16 residues. CDR3 region: CASSYGTSGSNGELFF. The CDR3 coding sequence is TGTGCCAGCAGTTACGGGACTAGCGGGAGTAACGGGGAGCTGTTTTTT.

This clonotype was found a few times. V usage is TRBV13 and J usage is TRBJ2-1; D remains unclear. With 8 bases removed from V and 7 bases from J, the gap between germline ends came to 12 bases. Germline CDR1 reads PRHDT; CDR2 reads FYEKMQ (reference sequence). The CDR3 has 12 amino acids. The CDR3, as DNA: TGTGCCAGCCGAAACCGTTCAAATGAGCAGTTCTTC. The encoded protein is CASRNRSNEQFF.